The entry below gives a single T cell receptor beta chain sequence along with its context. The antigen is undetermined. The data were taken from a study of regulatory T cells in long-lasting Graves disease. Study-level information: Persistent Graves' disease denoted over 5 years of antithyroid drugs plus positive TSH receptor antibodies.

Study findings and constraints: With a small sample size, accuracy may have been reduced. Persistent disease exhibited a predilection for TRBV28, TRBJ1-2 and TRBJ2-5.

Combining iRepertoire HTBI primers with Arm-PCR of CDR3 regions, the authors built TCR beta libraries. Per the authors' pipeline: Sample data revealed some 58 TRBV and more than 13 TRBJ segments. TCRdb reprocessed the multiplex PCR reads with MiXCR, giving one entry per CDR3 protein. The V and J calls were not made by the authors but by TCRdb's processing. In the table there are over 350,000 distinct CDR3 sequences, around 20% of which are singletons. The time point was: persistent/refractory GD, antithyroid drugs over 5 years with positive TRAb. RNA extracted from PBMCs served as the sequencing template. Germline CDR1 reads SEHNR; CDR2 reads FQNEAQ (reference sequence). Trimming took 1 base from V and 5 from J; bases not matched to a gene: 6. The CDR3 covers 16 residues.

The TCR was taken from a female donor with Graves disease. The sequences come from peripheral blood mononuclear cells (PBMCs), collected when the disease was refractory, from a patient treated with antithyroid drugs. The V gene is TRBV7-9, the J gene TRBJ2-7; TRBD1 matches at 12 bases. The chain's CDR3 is CASSLDVGTGGHEQYF. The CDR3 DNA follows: TGTGCCAGCAGCTTAGATGTCGGGACAGGGGGCCACGAGCAGTACTTC.